The rows below give T cell receptor beta chains drawn from one sample of a study of CD8 T cells in ankylosing spondylitis. TCRdb passed the 5' RACE reads through MiXCR, listing each CDR3 protein once. The sample has about 510,000 distinct CDR3 sequences; about 5% are singletons. Sequencing was carried out using blood, either unsorted or a sorted T cell fraction (not recorded which). The receptors here all came from a male donor with ankylosing spondylitis. CDR3s leave out the opening cysteine and the closing phenylalanine or tryptophan. Fields, in order: CDR3 length, V gene, J gene, CDR3 protein.

>13|TRBV4-3|TRBJ2-1
ASSPSGGSYNEQF
>12|TRBV30|TRBJ1-5
AWSVGGARQPQH
>11|TRBV29-1|TRBJ1-1
SGVGQANTEAF
>12|TRBV15|TRBJ2-1
ATSRTSGWGEQF
>15|TRBV5-1|TRBJ1-2
ASSLGLDYRLNYGYT
>14|TRBV7-9|TRBJ2-1
ASSLVKGISYNEQF
>14|TRBV28|TRBJ1-6
ASRIGTGATNSPLH
>14|TRBV21-1|TRBJ2-7
ASSKARWEGPYEQY
>14|TRBV4-2|TRBJ2-2
ASSQVPSGSSGELF
>12|TRBV18|TRBJ1-1
ASSPPLENTEAF
>12|TRBV5-1|TRBJ2-5
ASSLGAHQETQY